The T cell receptor beta chain described here comes from a study of Graves' ophthalmopathy and Graves' hyperthyroidism. V shed 4 bases and J shed 3 bases, with 6 bases lying between them. Germline V lookup: CDR1 DFQATT, CDR2 SNEGSKA (reference sequence). The CDR3 is 11 amino acids. For repertoire sequencing, the TCR beta CDR3 regions were amplified from RNA transcripts. The library came from an HTBI-primed first-round RT-PCR and a second-round multiplex PCR. TCRdb used MiXCR to reprocess the multiplex PCR reads, holding one entry per CDR3 protein. Here the sample spans around 1.1 million distinct CDR3 sequences, around a third being singletons.

This chain links TRBV20-1 with TRBJ1-2; D is unclear. The TCR originated in an adult man with Graves' hyperthyroidism. The material sequenced was peripheral blood or thyroid tissue (not recorded which). The CDR3 sequence: CSANRDYGYTF. The CDR3 bases are TGCAGTGCTAACCGGGACTATGGCTACACCTTC.